These 30 T cell receptor beta chains were sequenced from one sample in a study of T cells in women clearing cervical HPV infection. TCRdb keeps only in-frame clones here, not all; method: immunoSEQ multiplex PCR. The sample shows roughly 20,000 clones, and around 3% sits with its ten largest clones. The sequencing sample was made of blood buffy coat. The receptors stem from a woman between 18 and 75 years old with a cervical HPV16 infection that either progressed to CIN3+ or cleared (not recorded which).

Remarks on this clone: Sequencing ends 3 residues short of the CDR3 end; the germline J gene provides the rest. This sequence joins TRBV29-1 and TRBJ2-3; TRBD2 might be the D (5 bases). Between the trimmed V and J ends, which lost 6 bases and 3 bases, there was a span of 13 bases. The CDR3 contains 13 residues. Germline CDR1 and CDR2: SQVTM and ANQGSEA. CDR3 amino acids: CSVPGSGTDTQYF. Incomplete CDR3 DNA: TGCAGCGTCCCGGGGAGTGGGACAGATACG.

Regarding this clone: The CDR3 is cut off 3 residues early in the read; its end comes from the germline J gene. This sequence joins TRBV20-1 and TRBJ1-2; 12 nucleotides agree with TRBD1. The CDR3 extends over 17 amino acids. CDR1 and CDR2 (germline): DFQATT, SNEGSKA (reference sequence). CDR3 sequence reads: CSATEIARDRGRKGYTF. The part of the CDR3 DNA that was read is TGCAGTGCTACTGAAATCGCCCGGGACAGGGGGCGTAAGGGC.

As to this clone: The sequenced fragment ends 3 residues before the CDR3 boundary, so the rest is inferred from the germline J gene. The gene calls are TRBV4-1 and TRBJ2-1; 7 bases line up with TRBD2. V shed 1 base, J shed 5 bases, and the junction held 8 bases outside the gene matches. The germline V gene encodes CDR1 MGHRA and CDR2 YSYEKL. This CDR3 contains 16 residues. The CDR3 region is CASSQGHSRENNEQFF. The sequenced CDR3 bases are TGCGCCAGCAGCCAAGGGCACTCGCGGGAGAACAATGAG.

In the case of this clone: The CDR3 end lies 3 residues beyond the end of the read and is filled in from the germline J gene. This chain connects TRBV29-1 to TRBJ1-2; weak D call: TRBD1 (6 bases). CDR3 size: 15 residues. V was clipped by 4 bases and J by 0 bases, with 15 bases between them. The germline CDR1 and CDR2 sequences are SQVTM and ANQGSEA. Partial CDR3 DNA: TGCAGCGTTGTAGGGGGTTGGACCGCTAACTATGGC. Its translation: CSVVGGWTANYG. Given in full, the CDR3 is CSVVGGWTANYGYTF.

Points on this clone: The sequence runs out 3 residues before the end of the CDR3; the remainder is reconstructed from the germline J gene. The rearrangement links TRBV2 to TRBJ2-5; the match to TRBD2 covers 8 bases. V dropped 1 base and J dropped 6; count of bases not matched to a gene: 7. Germline V gene sequence: CDR1 SNHLY, CDR2 FYNNEI. The CDR3 consists of 15 residues. Partial CDR3 DNA: TGTGCCAGCAGTGAAGGCGGGGGGACTGGAAAGACC. As protein: CASSEGGGTGKT. The complete CDR3 protein is CASSEGGGTGKTQYF.

Turning to this clone: With the read ending 3 residues before the CDR3 end, the germline J gene is used to fill in that end. This chain links TRBV19 with TRBJ1-5; a possible D gene is TRBD1 (5 bases). V lost 1 base and J 6 bases, leaving 13 bases between the germline ends. The CDR3 totals 15 residues. Germline V lookup: CDR1 LNHDA, CDR2 SQIVND (reference sequence). CDR3 amino acids: CASSIGRQGGQPQHF. CDR3 bases read: TGTGCCAGTAGTATAGGTCGGCAGGGAGGTCAGCCC.

Notes on this clone: The read ends 3 residues early relative to the CDR3; the germline J gene fills the gap. This rearrangement joins TRBV12-3 or TRBV12-4 to TRBJ1-4; 9 bases agree with TRBD1. The CDR3 consists of 16 residues. V trimming: 6 bases; J trimming: 0 bases; junction bases outside the gene matches: 5. CDR3 DNA, as far as it was read: TGTGCCAGCAGCGTTACAGGGGGCACAACTAATGAAAAA. This gives the protein CASSVTGGTTNEK. The CDR3 in its entirety is CASSVTGGTTNEKLFF.

A remark on this clone: The CDR3 goes on 3 residues after the read ends, and that part is filled in from the germline J gene. V is TRBV14 and J is TRBJ1-2; no firm D call. CDR1 is SGHDN and CDR2 is FVKESK in the germline V gene. The CDR3 extends over 13 amino acids. V was pared by 4 bases and J by 3 bases, with 9 bases between. The sequenced part of the CDR3 DNA is TGTGCCAGCAGCCCTTATCAGGACTATGGC. Protein product: CASSPYQDYG. The entire CDR3 protein is CASSPYQDYGYTF.

The CDR3 loop reads CASSSHPGNTEAFF. CDR3 DNA, as far as it was read: TGCGCCAGCTCCTCCCATCCGGGGAACACTGAA. This sequence joins TRBV5-1 and TRBJ1-1, with no clear D. From the germline J gene comes the end of the CDR3, since the read stops 3 residues before it. Germline loops: CDR1 SGHRS, CDR2 YFSETQ. The CDR3 sequence is 14 residues long. Trimming removed 7 bases at V and 1 base at J, with 14 bases between.

With regard to this clone: Read data end 3 residues before the CDR3 end; the end is taken from the germline J gene. The chain couples TRBV29-1 to TRBJ1-2, with D uncertain. V was pared by 6 bases and J by 4 bases, with 15 bases between. The CDR3 extends over 13 amino acids. Germline V lookup: CDR1 SQVTM, CDR2 ANQGSEA. The sequenced part of the CDR3 DNA is TGCAGCGTCCAGAAGGGCCGGGGCTATGGC. Its translation: CSVQKGRGYG. The entire CDR3 protein is CSVQKGRGYGYTF.

As concerns this clone: An end of the junction does not agree with germline; a read error may underlie this. The CDR3 end falls 3 residues outside the read, so it is completed with the germline J gene. This chain connects TRBV7-2 to TRBJ2-3, with D uncertain. Germline V gene sequence: CDR1 SGHTA, CDR2 FQGNSA. The CDR3 totals 14 residues. CDR3 sequence reads: CASTLRVGTDTQYF. The CDR3 DNA, read in part, is TGTGCCAGCACCTTACGGGTGGGCACAGATACG. Supplemented by reference TRBV7-2 and TRBJ2-3, the full variable domain reads GAGVSQSPSNKVTEKGKDVELRCDPISGHTALYWYRQSLGQGLEFLIYFQGNSAPDKSGLPSDRFSAERTGGSVSTLTIQRTQQEDSAVYLCASTLRVGTDTQYFGPGTRLTVL.

CDR3 DNA (partial): TGTGCCAGCAGTTTAGCATTACTAGCGGGGCAAGAGACC. Encoded protein: CASSLALLAGQET. The entire CDR3 protein reads CASSLALLAGQETQYF. The chain employs TRBV12-3 or TRBV12-4 and TRBJ2-5, with TRBD2 identical over 10 bases. Read sequence stops 3 residues before the CDR3 end, and the germline J gene provides the missing end. CDR3 length: 16 residues. Unmatched junction bases numbered 3, after V lost 0 bases and J lost 2 bases.

Comments on this clone: The read comes to an end 3 residues before the CDR3 does, leaving the germline J gene to fill in the end. This chain uses TRBV18 with TRBJ1-5; tentatively, D is TRBD1 (5 bases). The CDR3 runs 15 residues. The V gene lost 2 bases and the J gene lost 2 bases, with 10 bases spanning the gap. CDR1 and CDR2 from the germline V gene are KGHSH and LQKENI. Partial CDR3 DNA: TGTGCCAGCTCACCATCCAGGGCTGGCAATCAGCCC. It yields the protein CASSPSRAGNQP. Given in full, the CDR3 is CASSPSRAGNQPQHF.

In the case of this clone: The read halts 3 residues ahead of the CDR3 end, with the missing end drawn from the germline J gene. The rearrangement joins TRBV5-1 to TRBJ1-2, with TRBD1 matching over 7 bases. The germline CDR1 and CDR2 sequences are SGHRS and YFSETQ. CDR3 length equals 14 residues. Trimming at V came to 0 bases and at J to 4 bases, leaving 3 bases not matched to a gene. The sequenced part of the CDR3 DNA is TGCGCCAGCAGCTTGGGACAGGGTATCTATGGC. Residues: CASSLGQGIYG. The complete CDR3 reads CASSLGQGIYGYTF.

The CDR3 DNA, read in part, is TGTGCCTGGAGAACAGAGGCCAATCAGCCC. Its translation is CAWRTEANQP. The whole CDR3 sequence reads CAWRTEANQPQHF. This chain uses TRBV30 with TRBJ1-5; D call uncertain. The read ends 3 residues early relative to the CDR3; the germline J gene fills the gap. V was cut by 3 bases and J by 3 bases, with 9 bases left in between. The CDR3 runs 13 residues. Germline CDR1 reads GTSNPN; CDR2 reads SVGIG (reference sequence).

As concerns this clone: The DNA ends 3 residues before the CDR3 does, and the rest of the CDR3 is filled in from the germline J gene. The chain links TRBV2 to TRBJ1-3; 7 bases line up with TRBD1. Germline CDR1 and CDR2: SNHLY and FYNNEI. The CDR3 extends over 16 amino acids. Germline trimming cut 7 bases from V and 4 bases from J; bases unmatched to any gene: 13. The CDR3 bases that were read are TGTGCCAGCAAGTTTGGGAACACAGGGGACGGAAACACC. It yields the protein CASKFGNTGDGNT. In full, the CDR3 is CASKFGNTGDGNTIYF.

With respect to this clone: Read coverage stops 3 residues before the CDR3 terminus; the germline J gene supplies the remainder. This sequence joins TRBV7-8 and TRBJ2-5; 8 bases are shared with TRBD2. Looked up from germline, CDR1 is SGHVS and CDR2 is FQNEAQ. Trimming at V came to 6 bases and at J to 6 bases, leaving 12 bases not matched to a gene. The CDR3 consists of 15 residues. CDR3 bases read: TGTGCCAGCAGGCCTCTAGCGGGTTTAGTAAAGACC. This translates into CASRPLAGLVKT. The CDR3 as a whole reads CASRPLAGLVKTQYF.

Remarks on this clone: The read halts 3 residues ahead of the CDR3 end, with the missing end drawn from the germline J gene. The chain carries TRBV30 and TRBJ2-7, with D unclear. Trimming took off 0 bases at V and 2 bases at J, with 17 bases between the two ends. The CDR3 contains 16 residues. Per the germline V gene, CDR1 is GTSNPN and CDR2 is SVGIG (reference sequence). The CDR3 protein is CAWSVFGLPGTYEQYF. The sequenced part of the CDR3 DNA is TGTGCCTGGAGTGTATTTGGGCTTCCAGGAACCTACGAG.

As to this clone: The read ends 3 residues shy of where the CDR3 ends; the end is completed using the germline J gene. The chain uses TRBV30 and TRBJ1-2, with unresolved D. The CDR3 contains 15 residues. The V end was cut by 2 bases, the J end by 2 bases, with 15 bases between. Germline lookup yields CDR1 GTSNPN and CDR2 SVGIG (reference sequence). The CDR3 bases that were read are TGTGCCTGGAGTCCCTTCACTGAGCGAAACTATGGC. Translating it yields CAWSPFTERNYG. The full CDR3 protein reads CAWSPFTERNYGYTF.

About this clone itself: The CDR3 goes on 3 residues after the read ends, and that part is filled in from the germline J gene. V is TRBV18 and J is TRBJ2-7; no clear D. The V gene lost 6 bases and the J gene lost 2 bases, with 8 bases spanning the gap. Germline-derived CDR1 and CDR2 are KGHSH and LQKENI. The CDR3 has 12 residues. CDR3 sequence: CASSSSPYEQYF. CDR3 DNA, as far as it was read: TGTGCCAGCTCTTCCAGTCCCTACGAG.

This CDR3 is CASSLTTGQGNTIYF. The CDR3 DNA, read in part, is TGTGCCAGCAGCTTAACGACAGGGCAGGGAAACACC. The V and J genes are TRBV7-8 and TRBJ1-3; TRBD1 matches 7 bases. The CDR3 goes on 3 residues after the read ends, and that part is filled in from the germline J gene. Germline V CDR1 and CDR2: SGHVS, FQNEAQ. The CDR3 has 15 residues. J gave up 4 bases and V 2 bases, and 5 bases lay outside the gene matches.

For this clone: The read finishes 3 residues shy of the CDR3 end, and the germline J gene is used to complete it. The chain uses TRBV2 and TRBJ1-1, with D perhaps matching TRBD1 (5 bases). The germline CDR1 and CDR2 sequences are SNHLY and FYNNEI. Trimming pared 5 bases from V and 2 bases from J, leaving 9 bases between. CDR3 length equals 13 residues. The CDR3 DNA, read in part, is TGTGCCAGCAGTCAGGGAATAAACACTGAA. Amino acids: CASSQGINTE. The whole CDR3 sequence is CASSQGINTEAFF.

The covered CDR3 bases are TGTGCCAGCAGCGTACCCCAGCTAGCGGGGGGTTCCGGGGAG. Amino acids: CASSVPQLAGGSGE. The whole CDR3 protein is CASSVPQLAGGSGELFF. J is TRBJ2-2 and V is TRBV9; 11 bases are shared with TRBD2. The read gets to within 3 residues of the CDR3 end, and the germline J gene fills in the rest. CDR3 length: 17 residues. After removal of 1 base from V and 6 bases from J, the junction contained 8 bases not matched to a gene. Germline V gives CDR1 SGDLS, CDR2 YYNGEE.

CDR3 sequence reads: CSVGGADYGYTF. The DNA read from the CDR3 is TGCAGCGTCGGGGGGGCAGACTATGGC. This chain connects TRBV29-1 to TRBJ1-2; D perhaps matches TRBD1 (6 bases). The read finishes 3 residues shy of the CDR3 end, and the germline J gene is used to complete it. The CDR3 runs to 12 residues. The germline V and J ends were trimmed by 6 bases and 3 bases, with 11 bases remaining between them. The germline V gene encodes CDR1 SQVTM and CDR2 ANQGSEA.

On this clone: The read falls 3 residues short of the CDR3 end, and the missing part is taken from the germline J gene. Other DNA sequences from this sample encode an identical CDR3 as well. The V call is TRBV7-3, the J call TRBJ2-7, with TRBD2 identical over 8 bases. The CDR3 totals 14 residues. The germline V gene encodes CDR1 SGHTA and CDR2 FQGTGA. V gave up 2 bases and J gave up 2 bases; unmatched junction bases: 2. The CDR3 DNA, read in part, is TGTGCCAGCAGCTTAGCGGGGGGCCCCTACGAG. Translation: CASSLAGGPYE. The CDR3 reads in full as CASSLAGGPYEQYF.

Comment on this clone: Read sequence stops 3 residues before the CDR3 end, and the germline J gene provides the missing end. The chain links TRBV5-4 to TRBJ1-2, with a tentative D call TRBD1 (6 bases). CDR1 is SGHNT, CDR2 YYREEE, per germline (reference sequence). The CDR3 loop spans 12 amino acids. The CDR3 bases that were read are TGTGCCAGCACCCCACAGGGAATGAGC. Translation gives CASTPQGMS. The complete CDR3 protein is CASTPQGMSYTF.

CDR3 protein: CASSRAADSVYEKLFF. CDR3 DNA (partial): TGTGCCAGCTCCCGGGCTGCAGACAGTGTATATGAAAAA. This chain joins TRBV18 and TRBJ1-4, with D perhaps matching TRBD1 (5 bases). The CDR3 goes on 3 residues after the read ends, and that part is filled in from the germline J gene. V was clipped by 6 bases and J by 6 bases, with 20 bases between them. Germline CDR1 reads KGHSH; CDR2 reads LQKENI. This CDR3 is 16 amino acids long.

Of note for this clone: The read terminates 3 residues before the CDR3 end, so the remaining end is supplied by the germline J gene. The J gene is TRBJ1-6, the V gene TRBV30; D unclear. V was shortened by 2 bases and J by 3 bases, with 11 bases between the two germline ends. Germline-derived CDR1 and CDR2 are GTSNPN and SVGIG (reference sequence). The CDR3 length is 15 residues. CDR3 region: CAWSTGSFYNSPLHF. The sequenced part of the CDR3 DNA is TGTGCCTGGAGTACGGGGAGCTTCTATAATTCACCC. The variable domain in full, with the rest retrieved from reference TRBV30 and TRBJ1-6, is SQTIHQWPATLVQPVGSPLSLECTVEGTSNPNLYWYRQAAGRGLQLLFYSVGIGQISSEVPQNLSASRPQDRQFILSSKKLLLSDSGFYLCAWSTGSFYNSPLHFGNGTRLTVT.

Comment on this clone: The read finishes 3 residues shy of the CDR3 end, and the germline J gene is used to complete it. J is TRBJ2-5 and V is TRBV29-1; 10 bases match TRBD1. Germline V gene sequence: CDR1 SQVTM, CDR2 ANQGSEA. CDR3 length: 17 amino acids. The ends lost 3 bases at V and 4 bases at J; junction bases unmatched: 14. This chain's CDR3 is CSVETQSSGDRGETQYF. The covered CDR3 bases are TGCAGCGTTGAGACTCAAAGTAGCGGGGACAGGGGAGAGACC.

Points on this clone: From the germline J gene comes the end of the CDR3, since the read stops 3 residues before it. The gene calls are TRBV10-1 and TRBJ1-5; 8 bases align to TRBD1. The CDR3 spans 17 residues. CDR1 is WNHNN, CDR2 SYGVQD, per germline (reference sequence). V shed 5 bases and J 1 base; nucleotides not matched to a gene: 10. The CDR3 DNA, read in part, is TGCGCCAGCAGTCCCGTACCCCACAGGGGGAGCAATCAGCCC. Amino acid sequence: CASSPVPHRGSNQP. The whole CDR3 region reads CASSPVPHRGSNQPQHF.